This T cell receptor beta chain was captured by sequencing in a study of identical twins. Points from the study as a whole: Zero-insertion analyses might be partly confounded by invariant T cells like MAIT and iNKT. An excess of low generation probability was shown by twin-shared out-of-frame alpha sequences. A lower insertion count was a feature of abundant cord blood beta clonotypes, with no such feature in memory repertoires.

The germline V gene encodes CDR1 MDHEN and CDR2 SYDVKM. The CDR3 runs to 14 residues. The ends were cut back, 3 bases at V and 1 base at J, with 9 bases in the middle. Using its own MiXCR run on the 5' RACE reads, TCRdb lists one record per CDR3 protein. In the table there are 250,000 or so distinct CDR3 sequences, 6% to 8% of which are singletons. Remarks on this clonotype: The antigen is undetermined.

This same sample was also part of a study on yellow fever vaccine responses in identical twins. That publication notes: It has been reported that, in twins, the vaccine T cell response seemed partly convergent and partly personalized.

The material sequenced was CD8+ T cells sorted from blood. The chain is built from TRBV28 and TRBJ1-1; D not resolved. This clonotype originated in a woman aged 18-29 years in good health. The DNA of the CDR3 is TGTGCCAGCAGTTTCGCCAGGAGGAACACTGAAGCTTTCTTT. Its protein is CASSFARRNTEAFF.